These 2 T cell receptor beta chains were all obtained from the same sample, sequenced in a study of shared clonotypes between healthy human individuals (dated by TCRdb to the early 2020s). Preparation of the library involved the immunoSEQ multiplex PCR assay. Not all clones reach the TCRdb copy of this immuneACCESS table, which keeps in-frame sequences only. Checked studies attribute under half of the gap to unresolved V genes and leave the rest unexplained. The sample table records roughly 320,000 clones; roughly 87% of these occur just once. In total, the top ten clones hold about 17% of the sample. Sequencing was carried out using memory CD8+ T cells sorted from blood. The cell subset or site label, read with the paper, signifies: CD45RO+ cells pooled with CCR7-negative TemRA cells. The receptors originated from a young man in good health.

This clone was found once. V gene TRBV2 combines with J gene TRBJ2-7; 11 bases align to TRBD2. V lost 6 bases and J lost 3; bases outside the gene matches: 13. This CDR3 spans 17 amino acids. CDR1 is SNHLY and CDR2 is FYNNEI in the germline V gene. For the CDR3, the DNA is TGTGCCAGCAGCGACTTCCTAGCGGGAGGTTACCTCTACGAGCAGTACTTC. Translating it yields CASSDFLAGGYLYEQYF.

J is TRBJ2-3 and V is TRBV2; maybe TRBD1 (6 bases). Germline V CDR1 and CDR2: SNHLY, FYNNEI. V was trimmed by 2 bases and J by 0 bases, leaving 12 bases between them. The CDR3 consists of 16 residues. Here the CDR3 DNA reads TGTGCCAGCAGTGAATGGGCAGGGGAAAGCACAGATACGCAGTATTTT. It codes for CASSEWAGESTDTQYF.